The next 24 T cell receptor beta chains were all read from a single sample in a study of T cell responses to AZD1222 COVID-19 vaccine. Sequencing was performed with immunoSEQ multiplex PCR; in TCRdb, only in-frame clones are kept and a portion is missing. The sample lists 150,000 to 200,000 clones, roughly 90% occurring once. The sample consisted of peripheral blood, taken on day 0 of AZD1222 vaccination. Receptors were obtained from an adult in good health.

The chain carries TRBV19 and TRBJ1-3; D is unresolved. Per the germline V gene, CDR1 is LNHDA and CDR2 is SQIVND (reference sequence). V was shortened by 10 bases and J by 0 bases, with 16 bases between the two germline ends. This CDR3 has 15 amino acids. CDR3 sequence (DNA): TGTGCCACCCGGGAGGCAGGAAACTCTGGAAACACCATATATTTT. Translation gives CATREAGNSGNTIYF.

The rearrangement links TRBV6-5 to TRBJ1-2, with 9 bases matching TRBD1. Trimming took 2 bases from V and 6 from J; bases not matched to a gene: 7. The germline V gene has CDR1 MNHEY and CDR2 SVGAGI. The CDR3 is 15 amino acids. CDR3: CASSYAQGQGDGYTF. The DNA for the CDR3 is TGTGCCAGCAGTTACGCCCAGGGACAGGGCGATGGCTACACCTTC.

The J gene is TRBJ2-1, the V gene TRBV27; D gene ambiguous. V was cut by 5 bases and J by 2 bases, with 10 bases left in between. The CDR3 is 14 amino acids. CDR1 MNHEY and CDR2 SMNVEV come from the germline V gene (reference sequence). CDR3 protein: CASSPQRAYNEQFF. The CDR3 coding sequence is TGTGCCAGCAGTCCCCAAAGGGCCTACAATGAGCAGTTCTTC.

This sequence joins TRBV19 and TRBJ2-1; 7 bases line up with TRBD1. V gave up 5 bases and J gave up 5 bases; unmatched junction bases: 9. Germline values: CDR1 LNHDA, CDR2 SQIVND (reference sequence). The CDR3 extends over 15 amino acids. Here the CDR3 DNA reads TGTGCCAGTAGTGGCCCAGGGGGATTAAACAATGAGCAGTTCTTC. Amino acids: CASSGPGGLNNEQFF.

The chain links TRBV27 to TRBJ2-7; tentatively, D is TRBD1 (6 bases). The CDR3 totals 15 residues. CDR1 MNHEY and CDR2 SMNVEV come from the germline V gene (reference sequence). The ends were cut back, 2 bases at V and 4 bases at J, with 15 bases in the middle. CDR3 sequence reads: CASSLRGSGAYEQYF. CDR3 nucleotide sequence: TGTGCCAGCAGTTTAAGGGGGAGCGGCGCGTACGAGCAGTACTTC.

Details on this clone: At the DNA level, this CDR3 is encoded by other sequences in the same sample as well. Here the CDR3 reads CASSYRGETQYF. CDR3 bases: TGTGCCAGCAGTTACAGGGGAGAGACCCAGTACTTC. This chain links TRBV6-5 with TRBJ2-5; D possibly corresponds to TRBD1 (5 bases). Germline V lookup: CDR1 MNHEY, CDR2 SVGAGI. With 2 bases removed from V and 4 bases from J, the gap between germline ends came to 5 bases. The CDR3 runs to 12 residues.

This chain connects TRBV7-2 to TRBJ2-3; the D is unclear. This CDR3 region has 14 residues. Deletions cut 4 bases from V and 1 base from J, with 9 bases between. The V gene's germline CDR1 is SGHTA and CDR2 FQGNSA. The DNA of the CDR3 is TGTGCCAGCAGCTCGTACCTCGGCACAGATACGCAGTATTTT. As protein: CASSSYLGTDTQYF.

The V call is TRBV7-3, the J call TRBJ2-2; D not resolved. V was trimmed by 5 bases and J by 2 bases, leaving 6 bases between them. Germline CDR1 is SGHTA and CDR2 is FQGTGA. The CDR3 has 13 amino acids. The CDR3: CASSPTNTGELFF. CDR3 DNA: TGTGCCAGCAGCCCTACTAACACCGGGGAGCTGTTTTTT.

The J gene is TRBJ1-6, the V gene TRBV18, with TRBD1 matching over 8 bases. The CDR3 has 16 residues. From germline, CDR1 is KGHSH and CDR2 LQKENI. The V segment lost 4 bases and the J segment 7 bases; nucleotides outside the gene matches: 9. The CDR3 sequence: CASSLPGTGGNSPLHF. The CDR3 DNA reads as TGTGCCAGCTCACTGCCCGGGACAGGAGGCAATTCACCCCTCCACTTT.

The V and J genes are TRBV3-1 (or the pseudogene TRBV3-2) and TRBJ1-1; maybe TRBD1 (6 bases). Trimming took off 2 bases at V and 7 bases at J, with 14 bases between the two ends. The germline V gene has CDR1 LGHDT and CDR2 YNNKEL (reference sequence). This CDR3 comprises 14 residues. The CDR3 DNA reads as TGTGCCAGCAGCCAACGTGGGGGGCGAATTGAAGCTTTCTTT. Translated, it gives CASSQRGGRIEAFF.

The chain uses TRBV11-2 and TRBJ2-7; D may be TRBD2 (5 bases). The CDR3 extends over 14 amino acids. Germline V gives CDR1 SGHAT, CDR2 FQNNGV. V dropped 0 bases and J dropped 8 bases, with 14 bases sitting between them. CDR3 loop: CASSLEGPRGKQYF. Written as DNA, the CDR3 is TGTGCCAGCAGCTTAGAAGGGCCACGGGGAAAGCAGTACTTC.

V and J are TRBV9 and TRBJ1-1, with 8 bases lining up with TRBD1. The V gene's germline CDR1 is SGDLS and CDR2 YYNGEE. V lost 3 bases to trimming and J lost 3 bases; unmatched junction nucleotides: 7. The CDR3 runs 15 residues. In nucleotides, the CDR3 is TGTGCCAGCAGCGCCAAACAGGGGGTGGACACTGAAGCTTTCTTT. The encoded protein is CASSAKQGVDTEAFF.

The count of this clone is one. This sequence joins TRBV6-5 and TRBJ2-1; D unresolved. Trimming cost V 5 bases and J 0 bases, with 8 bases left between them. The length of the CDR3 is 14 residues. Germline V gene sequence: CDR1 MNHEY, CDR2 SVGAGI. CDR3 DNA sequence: TGTGCCAGCAGTCCGGACCACTCCTACAATGAGCAGTTCTTC. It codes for CASSPDHSYNEQFF.

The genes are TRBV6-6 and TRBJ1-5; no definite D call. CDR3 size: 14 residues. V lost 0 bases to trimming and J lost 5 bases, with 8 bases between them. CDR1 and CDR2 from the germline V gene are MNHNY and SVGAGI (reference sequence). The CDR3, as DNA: TGTGCCAGCAGTTACTCCGGGCCTGATCAGCCCCAGCATTTT. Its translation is CASSYSGPDQPQHF.

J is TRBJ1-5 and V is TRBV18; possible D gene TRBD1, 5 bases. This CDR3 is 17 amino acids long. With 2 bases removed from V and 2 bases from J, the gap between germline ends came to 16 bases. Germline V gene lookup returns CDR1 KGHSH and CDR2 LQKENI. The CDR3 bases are TGTGCCAGCTCACCAGGGCAGATTAAAGGGGGCAATCAGCCCCAGCATTTT. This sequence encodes CASSPGQIKGGNQPQHF. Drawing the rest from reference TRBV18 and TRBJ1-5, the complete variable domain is NAGVMQNPRHLVRRRGQEARLRCSPMKGHSHVYWYRQLPEEGLKFMVYLQKENIIDESGMPKERFSAEFPKEGPSILRIQQVVRGDSAAYFCASSPGQIKGGNQPQHFGDGTRLSIL.

CDR3 DNA sequence: TGTGCCAGCAGGCGACAGGGCGCCTACAATGAGCAGTTCTTC. It specifies CASRRQGAYNEQFF. The V call is TRBV27, the J call TRBJ2-1, with TRBD1 identical over 7 bases. The germline gives CDR1 MNHEY, CDR2 SMNVEV (reference sequence). CDR3 size: 14 residues. V shed 6 bases, J shed 2 bases, and the junction held 4 bases outside the gene matches.

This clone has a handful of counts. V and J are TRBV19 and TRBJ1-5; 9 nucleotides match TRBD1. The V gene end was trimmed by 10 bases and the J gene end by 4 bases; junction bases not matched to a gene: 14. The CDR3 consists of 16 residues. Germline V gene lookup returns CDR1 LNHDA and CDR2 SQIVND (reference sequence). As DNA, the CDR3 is TGTGCCACGCACTCCCTGGGACAGGGCCAAAATCAGCCCCAGCATTTT. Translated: CATHSLGQGQNQPQHF.

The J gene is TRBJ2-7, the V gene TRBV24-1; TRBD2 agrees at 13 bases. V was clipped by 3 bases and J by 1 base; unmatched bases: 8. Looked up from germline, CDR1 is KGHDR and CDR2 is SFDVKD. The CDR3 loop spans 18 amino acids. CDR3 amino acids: CATSDPGLAGLKSYEQYF. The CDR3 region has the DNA TGTGCCACCAGTGATCCGGGACTAGCGGGATTGAAATCCTACGAGCAGTACTTC.

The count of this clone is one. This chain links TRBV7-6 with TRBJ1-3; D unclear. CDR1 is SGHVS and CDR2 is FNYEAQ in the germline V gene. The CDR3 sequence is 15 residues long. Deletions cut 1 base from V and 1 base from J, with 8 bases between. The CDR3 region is CASSLVGGSGNTIYF. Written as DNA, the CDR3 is TGTGCCAGCAGCTTAGTCGGCGGATCTGGAAACACCATATATTTT.

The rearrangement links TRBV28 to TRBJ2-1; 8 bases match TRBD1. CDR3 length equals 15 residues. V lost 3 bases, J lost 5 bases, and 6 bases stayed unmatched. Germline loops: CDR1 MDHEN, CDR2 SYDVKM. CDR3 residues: CASSFSGTGHNEQFF. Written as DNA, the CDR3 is TGTGCCAGCAGTTTCTCCGGGACAGGCCACAATGAGCAGTTCTTC. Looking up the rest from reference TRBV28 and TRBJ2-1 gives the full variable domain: DVKVTQSSRYLVKRTGEKVFLECVQDMDHENMFWYRQDPGLGLRLIYFSYDVKMKEKGDIPEGYSVSREKKERFSLILESASTNQTSMYLCASSFSGTGHNEQFFGPGTRLTVL.

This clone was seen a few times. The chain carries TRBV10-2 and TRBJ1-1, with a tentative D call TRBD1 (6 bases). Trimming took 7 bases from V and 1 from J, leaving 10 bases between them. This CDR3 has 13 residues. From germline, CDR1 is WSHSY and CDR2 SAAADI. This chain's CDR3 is CASNLQGNTEAFF. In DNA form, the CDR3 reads TGCGCCAGCAATTTACAGGGGAACACTGAAGCTTTCTTT.

CDR3 loop: CASSRDRATEAFF. The CDR3 nucleotides read TGTGCCAGCAGCCGGGACAGGGCCACTGAAGCTTTCTTT. The chain joins TRBV7-6 to TRBJ1-1, with 9 nucleotides matching TRBD1. The junction had 2 bases not matched to a gene; V was cut back by 5 bases and J by 4 bases. Germline V gives CDR1 SGHVS, CDR2 FNYEAQ. The CDR3 is 13 amino acids.

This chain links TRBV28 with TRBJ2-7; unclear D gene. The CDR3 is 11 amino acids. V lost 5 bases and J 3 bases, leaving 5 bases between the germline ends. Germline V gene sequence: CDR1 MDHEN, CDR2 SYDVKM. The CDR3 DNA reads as TGTGCCAGCAGTACAAACTACGAGCAGTACTTC. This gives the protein CASSTNYEQYF.

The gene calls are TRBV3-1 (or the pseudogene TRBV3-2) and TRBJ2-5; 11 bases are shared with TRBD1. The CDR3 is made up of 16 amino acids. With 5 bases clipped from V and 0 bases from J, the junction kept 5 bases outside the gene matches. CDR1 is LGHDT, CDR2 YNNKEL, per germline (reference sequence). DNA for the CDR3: TGTGCCAGCAGCTCGGACAGGGGGCAGTACCAAGAGACCCAGTACTTC. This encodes CASSSDRGQYQETQYF.